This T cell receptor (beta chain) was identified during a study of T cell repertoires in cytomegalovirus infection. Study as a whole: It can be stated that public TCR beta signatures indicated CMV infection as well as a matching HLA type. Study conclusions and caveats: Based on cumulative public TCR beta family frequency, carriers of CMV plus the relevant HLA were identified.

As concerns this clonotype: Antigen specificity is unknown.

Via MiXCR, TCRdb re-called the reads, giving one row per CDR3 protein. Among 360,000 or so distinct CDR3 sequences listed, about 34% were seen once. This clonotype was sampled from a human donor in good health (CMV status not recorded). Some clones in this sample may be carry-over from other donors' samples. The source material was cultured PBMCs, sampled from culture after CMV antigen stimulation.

CDR3 protein: CSASNLAPEQFF. The CDR3 DNA follows: TGCAGTGCTAGCAATTTAGCACCCGAGCAGTTCTTC. This rearrangement joins TRBV20-1 to TRBJ2-1; D is undetermined. CDR3 size: 12 residues. Trimming removed 3 bases from V and 10 bases from J, with 13 bases in between. Per germline, CDR1 DFQATT and CDR2 SNEGSKA (reference sequence).